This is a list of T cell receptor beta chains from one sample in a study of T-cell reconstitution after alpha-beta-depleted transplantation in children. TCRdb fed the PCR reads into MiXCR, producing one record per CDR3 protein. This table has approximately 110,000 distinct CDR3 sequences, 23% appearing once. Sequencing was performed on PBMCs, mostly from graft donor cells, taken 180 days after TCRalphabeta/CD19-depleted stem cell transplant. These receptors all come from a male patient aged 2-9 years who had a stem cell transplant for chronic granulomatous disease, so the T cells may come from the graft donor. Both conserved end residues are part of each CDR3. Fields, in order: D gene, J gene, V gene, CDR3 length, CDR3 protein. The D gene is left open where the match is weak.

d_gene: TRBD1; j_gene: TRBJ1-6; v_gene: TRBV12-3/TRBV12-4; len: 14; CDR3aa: CASRPTGKGVSLHF
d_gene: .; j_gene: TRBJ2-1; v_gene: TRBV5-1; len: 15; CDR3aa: CASSSGYTGAHEQFF
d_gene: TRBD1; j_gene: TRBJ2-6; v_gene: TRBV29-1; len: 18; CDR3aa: CSVEDYGQGASGANVLTF
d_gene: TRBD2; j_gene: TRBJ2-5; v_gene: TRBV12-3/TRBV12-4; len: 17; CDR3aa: CASSSVAGAGYRETQYF
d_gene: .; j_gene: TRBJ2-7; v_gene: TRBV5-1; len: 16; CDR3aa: CASSLTVDRSSYEQYF
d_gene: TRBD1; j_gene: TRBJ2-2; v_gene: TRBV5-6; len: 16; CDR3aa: CASSLGQGVIIGELFF
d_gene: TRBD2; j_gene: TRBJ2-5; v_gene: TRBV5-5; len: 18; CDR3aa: CASMLTRTSGSLGETQYF
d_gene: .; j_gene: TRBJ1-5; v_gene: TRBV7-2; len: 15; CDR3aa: CASSFFPTSNQPQHF
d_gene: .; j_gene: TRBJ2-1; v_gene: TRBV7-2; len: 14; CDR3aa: CASRSGSSYNEQFF
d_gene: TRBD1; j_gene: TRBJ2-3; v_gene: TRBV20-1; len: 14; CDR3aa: CSAVPGQGTDTQYF
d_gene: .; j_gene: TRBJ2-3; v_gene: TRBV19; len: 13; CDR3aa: CASGPKEGSTQYF
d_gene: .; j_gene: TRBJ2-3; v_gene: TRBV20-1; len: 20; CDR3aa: CSARDFEKGQLGASTDTQYF
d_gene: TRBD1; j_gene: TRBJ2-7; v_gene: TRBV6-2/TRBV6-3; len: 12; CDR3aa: CASSWGQGVQYF
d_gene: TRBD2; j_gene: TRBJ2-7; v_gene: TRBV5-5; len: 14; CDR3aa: CASSNLAGVDEQYF
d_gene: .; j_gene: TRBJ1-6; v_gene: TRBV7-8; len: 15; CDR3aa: CASGPLTGGNSPLHF
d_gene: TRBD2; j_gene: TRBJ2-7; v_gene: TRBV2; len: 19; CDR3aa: CACCLAVLAGGPHSYEQYF
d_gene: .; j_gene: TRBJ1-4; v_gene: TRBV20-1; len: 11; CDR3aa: CSAPTNEKLFF
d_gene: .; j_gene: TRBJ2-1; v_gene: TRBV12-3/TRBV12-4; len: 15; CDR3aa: CASSLGQPPYNEQFF
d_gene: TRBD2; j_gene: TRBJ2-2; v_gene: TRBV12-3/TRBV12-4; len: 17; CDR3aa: CASSKNLAGVNTGELFF
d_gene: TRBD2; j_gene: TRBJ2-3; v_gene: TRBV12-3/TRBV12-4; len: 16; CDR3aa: CASSDVGGGASDTQYF
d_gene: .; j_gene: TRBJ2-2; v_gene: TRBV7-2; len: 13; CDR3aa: CASSTANTGELFF
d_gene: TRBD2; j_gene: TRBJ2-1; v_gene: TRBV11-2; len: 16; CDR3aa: CASSLVPAGGYNEQFF
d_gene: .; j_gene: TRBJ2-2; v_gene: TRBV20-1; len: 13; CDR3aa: CSATRENTGELFF
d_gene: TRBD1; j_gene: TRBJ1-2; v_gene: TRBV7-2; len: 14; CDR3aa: CASSRTTGYYGYTF
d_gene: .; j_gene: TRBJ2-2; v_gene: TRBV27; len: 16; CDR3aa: CASSSASGLDTGELFF
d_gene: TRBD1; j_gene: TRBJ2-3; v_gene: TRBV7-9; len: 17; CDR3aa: CASSLGGTGGNTDTQYF
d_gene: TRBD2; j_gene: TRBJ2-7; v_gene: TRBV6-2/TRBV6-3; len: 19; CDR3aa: CASSWDGTSGSLTPYEQYF
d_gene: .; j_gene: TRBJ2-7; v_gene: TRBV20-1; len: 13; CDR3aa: CSASGISFYEQYF
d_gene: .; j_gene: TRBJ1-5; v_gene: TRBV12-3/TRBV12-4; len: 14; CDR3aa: CASSFFLPNQPQHF
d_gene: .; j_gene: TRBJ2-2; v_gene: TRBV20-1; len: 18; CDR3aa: CSARGGGTSKPWGGELFF
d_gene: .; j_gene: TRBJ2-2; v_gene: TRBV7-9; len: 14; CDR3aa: CASSFRQNTGELFF
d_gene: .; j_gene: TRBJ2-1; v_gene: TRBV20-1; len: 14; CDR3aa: CSARWEHPYNEQFF
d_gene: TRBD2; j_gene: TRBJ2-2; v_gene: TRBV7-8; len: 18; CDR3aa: CASSSSRLAGSWTGELFF
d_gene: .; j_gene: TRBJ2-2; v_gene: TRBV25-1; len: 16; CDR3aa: CASSEYRTRNTGELFF
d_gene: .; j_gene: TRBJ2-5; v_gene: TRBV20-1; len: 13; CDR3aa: CSARPMGQETQYF
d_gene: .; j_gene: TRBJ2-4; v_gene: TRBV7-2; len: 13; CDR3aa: CASSLGAGTVQYF
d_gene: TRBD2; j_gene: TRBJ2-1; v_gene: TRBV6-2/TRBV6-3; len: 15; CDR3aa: CASRISGGGGNEQFF